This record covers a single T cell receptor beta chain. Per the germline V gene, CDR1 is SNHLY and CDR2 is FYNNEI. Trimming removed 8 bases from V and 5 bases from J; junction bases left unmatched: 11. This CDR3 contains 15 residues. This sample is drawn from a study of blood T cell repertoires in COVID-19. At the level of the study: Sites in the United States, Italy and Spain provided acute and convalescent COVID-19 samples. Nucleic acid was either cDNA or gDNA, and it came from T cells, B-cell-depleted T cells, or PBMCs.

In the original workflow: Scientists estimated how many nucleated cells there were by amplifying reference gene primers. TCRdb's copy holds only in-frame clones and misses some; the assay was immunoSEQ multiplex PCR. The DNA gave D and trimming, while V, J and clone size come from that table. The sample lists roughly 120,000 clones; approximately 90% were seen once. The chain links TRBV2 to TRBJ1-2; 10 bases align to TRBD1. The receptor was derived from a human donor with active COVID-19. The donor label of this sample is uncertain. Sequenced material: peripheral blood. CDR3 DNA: TGTGCCAGCGTTGGTCCGGGACAGGGGATTTATGGCTACACCTTC. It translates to CASVGPGQGIYGYTF.